These 31 T cell receptor beta chains came from one sample sequenced in a study of neurological immune-mediated disorders. TCRdb re-called the 5' RACE reads with MiXCR, one entry per CDR3 protein. The sample records more than 40,000 distinct CDR3 sequences, roughly 13% being singletons. The sample's time point: longitudinal time-point 3. The material sequenced was PBMCs. The receptors come from a male donor with HTLV-1-associated myelopathy (HAM/TSP).

This clonotype has a count of ten or more. This chain uses TRBV6-5 with TRBJ2-1, with D uncertain. CDR3 size: 16 residues. The V end lost 2 bases, the J end lost 0 bases, and 11 bases lay between the germline ends. Per the germline V gene, CDR1 is MNHEY and CDR2 is SVGAGI. The CDR3 coding sequence is TGTGCCAGCAGTTACGGTCTGCCGAGCTCCTACAATGAGCAGTTCTTC. Amino acids: CASSYGLPSSYNEQFF.

The chain is built from TRBV5-1 and TRBJ1-5, with unresolved D. This CDR3 has 14 amino acids. V shed 4 bases and J shed 0 bases, with 8 bases lying between them. Germline V CDR1 and CDR2: SGHRS, YFSETQ. The CDR3 spells CASSLYSSNQPQHF. The CDR3 DNA follows: TGCGCCAGCAGCCTTTACAGTAGCAATCAGCCCCAGCATTTT.

In its sample, this clonotype was seen many times. The chain uses TRBV2 and TRBJ2-1; D possibly corresponds to TRBD2 (6 bases). Germline values: CDR1 SNHLY, CDR2 FYNNEI. V was pared by 10 bases and J by 7 bases, with 17 bases between. The CDR3 consists of 13 residues. CDR3 sequence (DNA): TGTGCCACGGGGGAGCCTTTCGTTAATGAGCAGTTCTTC. Encoded protein: CATGEPFVNEQFF.

The J gene is TRBJ2-1, the V gene TRBV5-1; no definite D call. V was pared by 1 base and J by 8 bases, with 7 bases between. The CDR3 is made up of 12 amino acids. Germline loops: CDR1 SGHRS, CDR2 YFSETQ. CDR3 amino acids: CASSLRPHEQFF. DNA of the CDR3: TGCGCCAGCAGCTTGCGCCCCCATGAGCAGTTCTTC.

This clonotype has ten or more counts. This chain links TRBV25-1 with TRBJ2-2; D gene uncertain. This CDR3 is 14 amino acids long. Trimming took off 4 bases at V and 5 bases at J, with 11 bases between the two ends. Germline CDR1 and CDR2: MGHDK and SYGVNS. CDR3 nucleotide sequence: TGTGCCAGCAGTGGATCGACGGAGACCGGGGAGCTGTTTTTT. This sequence encodes CASSGSTETGELFF.

This clonotype has at least ten counts. The V call is TRBV20-1, the J call TRBJ2-3; TRBD2 is a possible D gene (5 bases). CDR1 is DFQATT, CDR2 SNEGSKA, per germline (reference sequence). The CDR3 extends over 15 amino acids. Trimming left V 6 bases short and J 5 bases short, with 21 bases between. The CDR3: CSAPPGYSGLDTQYF. CDR3 DNA: TGCAGTGCCCCCCCCGGATACAGCGGTCTAGATACGCAGTATTTT.

The table lists this clonotype with many counts. This chain uses TRBV7-2 with TRBJ2-5; no definite D call. CDR1 is SGHTA and CDR2 is FQGNSA in the germline V gene. The V end was cut by 4 bases, the J end by 2 bases, with 11 bases between. CDR3 length: 14 amino acids. The CDR3 nucleotides are TGTGCCAGCAGCTCCCGGACGCCTCAAGAGACCCAGTACTTC. Its protein product is CASSSRTPQETQYF. The full variable domain, with the rest looked up from reference TRBV7-2 and TRBJ2-5, is GAGVSQSPSNKVTEKGKDVELRCDPISGHTALYWYRQSLGQGLEFLIYFQGNSAPDKSGLPSDRFSAERTGGSVSTLTIQRTQQEDSAVYLCASSSRTPQETQYFGPGTRLLVL.

This clonotype showed up many times. The J gene is TRBJ2-3, the V gene TRBV3-1; 7 nucleotides agree with TRBD1. The V gene end was trimmed by 2 bases and the J gene end by 3 bases; junction bases not matched to a gene: 2. Germline values: CDR1 LGHDT, CDR2 YNNKEL (reference sequence). The CDR3 is made up of 14 amino acids. The CDR3: CASSQSGGTDTQYF. The CDR3, as DNA: TGTGCCAGCAGCCAATCAGGGGGAACAGATACGCAGTATTTT.

There are many counts of this clonotype. The chain joins TRBV15 to TRBJ1-2; 9 nucleotides match TRBD1. This CDR3 region has 14 residues. V shed 1 base, J shed 8 bases, and the junction held 5 bases outside the gene matches. The germline CDR1 and CDR2 sequences are LNHNV and YYDKDF (reference sequence). DNA of the CDR3: TGTGCCACCAGCAGAGGGGGACAGGGTGGAGGCTACACCTTC. It codes for CATSRGGQGGGYTF.

This clonotype was found many times. The chain combines TRBV4-2 with TRBJ1-6; TRBD1 matches 10 bases. Germline trimming cut 7 bases from V and 8 bases from J; bases unmatched to any gene: 5. The CDR3 length is 14 residues. Germline CDR1 LGHNA, CDR2 YNFKEQ. The CDR3 spells CASTLGTGDSPLHF. In DNA, the CDR3 is TGTGCCAGCACCCTCGGGACAGGGGATTCACCCCTCCACTTT.

This clonotype is deemed medium-sized. The genes are TRBV28 and TRBJ2-7; maybe TRBD1 (6 bases). This CDR3 comprises 14 residues. Trimming took off 8 bases at V and 0 bases at J, with 14 bases between the two ends. In germline, CDR1 is MDHEN, CDR2 SYDVKM. CDR3 residues: CASSSRGFSYEQYF. The CDR3 DNA follows: TGTGCCAGCTCGTCCAGGGGCTTCTCCTACGAGCAGTACTTC. The variable domain in full, completed from reference TRBV28 and TRBJ2-7, reads DVKVTQSSRYLVKRTGEKVFLECVQDMDHENMFWYRQDPGLGLRLIYFSYDVKMKEKGDIPEGYSVSREKKERFSLILESASTNQTSMYLCASSSRGFSYEQYFGPGTRLTVT.

This clonotype has at least ten counts. The chain employs TRBV10-3 and TRBJ2-4; 10 nucleotides align to TRBD1. Per germline, CDR1 ENHRY and CDR2 SYGVKD. J gave up 5 bases and V 0 bases, and 4 bases lay outside the gene matches. The CDR3 is 16 amino acids. CDR3 protein: CAISESRDRGENIQYF. CDR3 DNA sequence: TGTGCCATCAGTGAGTCGAGGGACAGGGGCGAAAACATTCAGTACTTC.

In its sample, this clonotype was seen many times. The rearrangement uses TRBV7-3 and TRBJ2-5; D remains ambiguous. CDR3 length: 14 amino acids. CDR1 is SGHTA, CDR2 FQGTGA, per germline. Between the trimmed V and J ends, which lost 2 bases and 5 bases, there was a span of 12 bases. The CDR3 here is CASSLAPGMETQYF. CDR3 nucleotide sequence: TGTGCCAGCAGCTTAGCCCCCGGCATGGAGACCCAGTACTTC. The complete variable domain, with remaining parts taken from reference TRBV7-3 and TRBJ2-5, reads GAGVSQTPSNKVTEKGKYVELRCDPISGHTALYWYRQSLGQGPEFLIYFQGTGAADDSGLPNDRFFAVRPEGSVSTLKIQRTERGDSAVYLCASSLAPGMETQYFGPGTRLLVL.

This rearrangement joins TRBV12-3 or TRBV12-4 to TRBJ2-1; D might be TRBD1 (6 bases). V was cut by 3 bases and J by 8 bases, with 11 bases left in between. The CDR3 extends over 13 amino acids. Written as DNA, the CDR3 is TGTGCCAGCAGTTTCGGTGGGGGCGATGAGCAGTTCTTC. Protein sequence: CASSFGGGDEQFF.

This clonotype was picked up many times. The chain joins TRBV7-9 to TRBJ1-6; TRBD1 is a possible D gene (5 bases). The V gene's germline CDR1 is SEHNR and CDR2 FQNEAQ (reference sequence). V dropped 6 bases and J dropped 6 bases, with 18 bases sitting between them. CDR3 length equals 16 residues. The CDR3 DNA sequence: TGTGCCAGCAGTTCTACGGGACGGACTTTTAATTCACCCCTCCACTTT. It is translated as CASSSTGRTFNSPLHF. Full variable domain (rest looked up from reference TRBV7-9 and TRBJ1-6): DTGVSQNPRHKITKRGQNVTFRCDPISEHNRLYWYRQTLGQGPEFLTYFQNEAQLEKSRLLSDRFSAERPKGSFSTLEIQRTEQGDSAMYLCASSSTGRTFNSPLHFGNGTRLTVT.

This clonotype appeared many times. The chain couples TRBV24-1 to TRBJ2-3, with D maybe TRBD1 (5 bases). The CDR3 runs 15 residues. Looked up from germline, CDR1 is KGHDR and CDR2 is SFDVKD. V shed 9 bases and J shed 1 base, with 16 bases lying between them. This CDR3 is CATPNAGLCTDTQYF. The CDR3 DNA sequence: TGTGCCACCCCTAATGCAGGGTTGTGCACAGATACGCAGTATTTT.

CDR3 coding DNA: TGCAGCGTTGAAGGCAGGGGAAGAGAGACCCAGTACTTC. Amino acid sequence: CSVEGRGRETQYF. V is TRBV29-1 and J is TRBJ2-5; tentatively, D is TRBD1 (6 bases). The CDR3 is made up of 13 amino acids. Germline V gene data show CDR1 as SQVTM and CDR2 as ANQGSEA. The V end was cut by 1 base, the J end by 4 bases, with 10 bases between.

This clonotype has at least ten counts. The rearrangement links TRBV7-3 to TRBJ2-4; 8 positions agree with TRBD2. The CDR3 totals 13 residues. Germline V gene lookup returns CDR1 SGHTA and CDR2 FQGTGA. The junction had 7 bases not matched to a gene; V was cut back by 5 bases and J by 10 bases. CDR3 in DNA: TGTGCCAGCAGCCCTTACGGGGGGGGGATTCAGTACTTC. The encoded protein is CASSPYGGGIQYF.

The rearrangement joins TRBV7-9 to TRBJ2-3; 7 positions agree with TRBD1. Germline V gene sequence: CDR1 SEHNR, CDR2 FQNEAQ (reference sequence). CDR3 length: 19 amino acids. Trimming at V came to 7 bases and at J to 2 bases, leaving 21 bases not matched to a gene. CDR3 region: CASTIPPRQGAPFTDTQYF. DNA of the CDR3: TGTGCCAGCACCATACCCCCCCGACAGGGAGCCCCCTTCACAGATACGCAGTATTTT.

This clonotype was seen repeatedly, ten times or more. V gene TRBV7-9 combines with J gene TRBJ2-5; D ambiguous. Per germline, CDR1 SEHNR and CDR2 FQNEAQ (reference sequence). Trimming shortened V by 3 bases and J by 4 bases, and 12 bases separated the two germline ends. This CDR3 region has 14 residues. The chain's CDR3 is CASSFGDLRETQYF. CDR3 nucleotides: TGTGCCAGCAGCTTTGGGGATTTGAGAGAGACCCAGTACTTC.

In its sample, this clonotype was seen many times. The chain recombines TRBV5-1 with TRBJ1-4, with 8 bases that match TRBD1. V lost 0 bases, J lost 6 bases, and 7 bases stayed unmatched. The CDR3 runs to 16 residues. CDR1 and CDR2 from the germline V gene are SGHRS and YFSETQ. In DNA form, the CDR3 reads TGCGCCAGCAGCTTGGGGACAGGGCTTCGAGATGAAAAACTGTTTTTT. It translates to CASSLGTGLRDEKLFF.

This clonotype was counted at least ten times. V gene TRBV20-1 combines with J gene TRBJ2-7; TRBD1 matches 7 bases. Germline-derived CDR1 and CDR2 are DFQATT and SNEGSKA (reference sequence). The V and J ends lost 6 bases and 0 bases, in that order; junction bases with no gene match: 5. The CDR3 runs to 13 residues. The CDR3 coding sequence is TGCAGTGCCGGGACAGTCAGCTCCTACGAGCAGTACTTC. It specifies CSAGTVSSYEQYF.

J is TRBJ2-1 and V is TRBV4-2; TRBD1 or TRBD2 may be the D gene (6 bases each). CDR1 is LGHNA, CDR2 YNFKEQ, per germline. This CDR3 comprises 17 residues. The V gene lost 5 bases and the J gene lost 1 base, with 18 bases spanning the gap. The chain's CDR3 is CASSGQWGAGSYNEQFF. DNA for the CDR3: TGTGCCAGCAGCGGCCAATGGGGGGCGGGGTCCTACAATGAGCAGTTCTTC.

This clonotype came up many times. As DNA, the CDR3 is TGCGCCAGCAGCCAAGATTGGCTTTACAGGACCACCGGGGAGCTGTTTTTT. Translating gives CASSQDWLYRTTGELFF. The J gene is TRBJ2-2, the V gene TRBV4-3, with D tentatively TRBD1 (5 bases). V was cut by 0 bases and J by 4 bases, with 15 bases left in between. The CDR3 spans 17 residues. Germline V gene data show CDR1 as LGHNA and CDR2 as YSLEER.

This clonotype was recorded many times. This rearrangement joins TRBV12-3 or TRBV12-4 to TRBJ2-7; 8 nucleotides align to TRBD1. The junction had 0 bases not matched to a gene; V was cut back by 3 bases and J by 2 bases. CDR3 length: 13 residues. The CDR3 sequence: CASSLTGAYEQYF. DNA of the CDR3: TGTGCCAGCAGTTTGACAGGGGCCTACGAGCAGTACTTC.

In this sample, this clonotype turned up many times. The chain is built from TRBV5-1 and TRBJ1-6; no clear D gene. There are 14 residues in the CDR3. CDR1 is SGHRS, CDR2 YFSETQ, per germline. Trimming took off 6 bases at V and 8 bases at J, with 15 bases between the two ends. CDR3 sequence reads: CASTPSGGYSPLHF. The CDR3 DNA reads TGCGCCAGCACCCCAAGCGGAGGTTATTCACCCCTCCACTTT.

This clonotype has at least ten counts. The chain carries TRBV27 and TRBJ2-1; TRBD2 agrees at 8 bases. Germline V gives CDR1 MNHEY, CDR2 SMNVEV (reference sequence). The CDR3 consists of 16 residues. Losses at the gene ends were 6 bases for V and 7 bases for J; bases not matched to a gene: 14. CDR3 sequence: CASSRSERGFVNEQFF. CDR3 coding DNA: TGTGCCAGCAGCCGGTCGGAGCGGGGGTTCGTAAATGAGCAGTTCTTC.

This clonotype occurred many times. V is TRBV11-3 and J is TRBJ1-2; D uncertain. CDR3 size: 17 residues. The germline gives CDR1 SGHNT, CDR2 YENEEA. V was cut by 1 base and J by 0 bases, with 15 bases left in between. In DNA form, the CDR3 reads TGTGCCAGCAGCTTAGTCGTGTGGGGTAAAGCTAACTATGGCTACACCTTC. The encoded protein is CASSLVVWGKANYGYTF.

A note on this clonotype: Germline is not matched at one junction end, which may reflect a read error. V usage is TRBV10-3 and J usage is TRBJ1-3, with 9 positions matching TRBD1. The CDR3 is made up of 16 amino acids. CDR1 ENHRY and CDR2 SYGVKD come from the germline V gene. DNA of the CDR3: TGTGCCATCAAGCAGGGACAGGGTTACTCTGCAAACACCATATATTTT. Residues: CAIKQGQGYSANTIYF.

In the case of this clonotype: Relative to the germline gene, one junction end is altered; a read error may explain this. This chain uses TRBV10-3 with TRBJ2-1, with 8 positions matching TRBD1. This CDR3 has 15 residues. CDR1 ENHRY and CDR2 SYGVKD come from the germline V gene. The CDR3 sequence is CAITLDRATYYEQFF. CDR3 in DNA: TGTGCCATCACCCTGGACAGGGCGACCTACTATGAGCAGTTCTTC.

This clonotype showed up many times. In nucleotides, the CDR3 is TGTGCCAGTTTGGACAGGGGGACTCGGGAGCAGTACTTC. Amino acid sequence: CASLDRGTREQYF. The rearrangement uses TRBV12-3 or TRBV12-4 and TRBJ2-7; 10 nucleotides align to TRBD1. The length of the CDR3 is 13 residues. Losses at the gene ends were 9 bases for V and 7 bases for J; bases not matched to a gene: 9.